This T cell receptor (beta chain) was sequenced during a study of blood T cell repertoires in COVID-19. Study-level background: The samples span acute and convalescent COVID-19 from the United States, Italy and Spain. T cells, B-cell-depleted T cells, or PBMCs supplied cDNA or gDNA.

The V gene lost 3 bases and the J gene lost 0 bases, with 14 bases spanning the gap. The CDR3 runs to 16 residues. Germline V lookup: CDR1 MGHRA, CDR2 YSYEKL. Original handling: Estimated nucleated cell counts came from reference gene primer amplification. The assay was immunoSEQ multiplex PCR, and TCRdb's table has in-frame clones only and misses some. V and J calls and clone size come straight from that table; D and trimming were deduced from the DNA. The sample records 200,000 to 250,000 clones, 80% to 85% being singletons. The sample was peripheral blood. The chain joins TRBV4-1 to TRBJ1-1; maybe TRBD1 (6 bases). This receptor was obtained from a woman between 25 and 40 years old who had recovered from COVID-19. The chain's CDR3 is CASSHPRTAMNTEAFF. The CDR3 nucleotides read TGCGCCAGCAGCCACCCTAGGACAGCGATGAACACTGAAGCTTTCTTT.